The next 20 T cell receptor beta chains were all read from a single sample in a study of identical twins. One entry per CDR3 protein results from TCRdb running MiXCR on the 5' RACE reads. The table records 640,000 or so distinct CDR3 sequences, around 6.1% of them present only once. The sample taken for sequencing was naive T cells sorted from blood. All receptors derive from a man between 18 and 35 years old in good health.

This clonotype was picked up a small number of times. J is TRBJ2-4 and V is TRBV4-1; maybe TRBD2 (6 bases). The germline CDR1 and CDR2 sequences are MGHRA and YSYEKL. The CDR3 totals 15 residues. Trimming shortened V by 0 bases and J by 6 bases, and 12 bases separated the two germline ends. For the CDR3, the DNA is TGCGCCAGCAGCCAAGAGGACGGGACTGGAAACATTCAGTACTTC. Translating it yields CASSQEDGTGNIQYF.

Many counts were recorded for this clonotype. V is TRBV29-1 and J is TRBJ1-4; D is possibly TRBD1 (5 bases). Germline-derived CDR1 and CDR2 are SQVTM and ANQGSEA. Trimming stripped 4 bases from V and 8 bases from J, with 11 bases between. The CDR3 totals 12 residues. The CDR3 reads CSVGRGREKLFF. In nucleotides, the CDR3 is TGCAGCGTTGGTCGGGGGAGAGAAAAACTGTTTTTT.

This clonotype was counted a few times. V usage is TRBV7-9 and J usage is TRBJ1-1, with 9 bases fitting TRBD1. The V gene end was trimmed by 1 base and the J gene end by 4 bases; junction bases not matched to a gene: 4. Germline CDR1 is SEHNR and CDR2 is FQNEAQ (reference sequence). CDR3 length equals 15 residues. The CDR3 region has the DNA TGTGCCAGCAGCTTAGACGGGACAGGGAGCACTGAAGCTTTCTTT. As protein: CASSLDGTGSTEAFF.

The chain is built from TRBV5-1 and TRBJ2-3; no reliable D call. Germline CDR1 is SGHRS and CDR2 is YFSETQ. Trimming removed 3 bases at V and 5 bases at J, with 16 bases between. The CDR3 is 15 residues long. CDR3 region: CASSWPSRMLDTQYF. CDR3 DNA sequence: TGCGCCAGCAGCTGGCCCAGTAGGATGTTAGATACGCAGTATTTT.

This clonotype was observed at least ten times. Here the CDR3 reads CSVASPGRIPYGYTF. The CDR3 DNA follows: TGCAGCGTTGCAAGTCCGGGACGGATCCCCTATGGCTACACCTTC. The chain recombines TRBV29-1 with TRBJ1-2; weak D call: TRBD1 (5 bases). This CDR3 comprises 15 residues. V lost 4 bases, J lost 4 bases, and 19 bases lay in between. Germline loops: CDR1 SQVTM, CDR2 ANQGSEA.

This clonotype was seen a handful of times. V is TRBV29-1 and J is TRBJ2-1; 8 bases align to TRBD2. CDR3 length: 14 residues. With V trimmed by 7 bases and J by 0 bases, 5 bases remained unmatched. Germline CDR1 SQVTM, CDR2 ANQGSEA. The CDR3: CSDSSGTSYNEQFF. The CDR3, as DNA: TGCAGCGACAGTAGCGGGACCTCCTACAATGAGCAGTTCTTC.

This clonotype was seen ten or more times. The chain employs TRBV5-1 and TRBJ2-7, with 8 bases lining up with TRBD1. V lost 5 bases to trimming and J lost 5 bases; unmatched junction nucleotides: 9. Germline-derived CDR1 and CDR2 are SGHRS and YFSETQ. This CDR3 comprises 14 residues. The CDR3 protein is CASRSQGAENEQYF. CDR3 sequence (DNA): TGCGCCAGCAGGTCCCAGGGGGCGGAAAACGAGCAGTACTTC. Drawing the rest from reference TRBV5-1 and TRBJ2-7, the complete variable domain is KAGVTQTPRYLIKTRGQQVTLSCSPISGHRSVSWYQQTPGQGLQFLFEYFSETQRNKGNFPGRFSGRQFSNSRSEMNVSTLELGDSALYLCASRSQGAENEQYFGPGTRLTVT.

This clonotype has only a few counts. The chain has TRBV7-9 and TRBJ2-1, with a weak D call TRBD2 (6 bases). This CDR3 contains 17 residues. Between the trimmed V and J ends, which lost 5 bases and 2 bases, there was a span of 19 bases. CDR1 is SEHNR and CDR2 is FQNEAQ in the germline V gene (reference sequence). The CDR3 protein is CASSANSGTVTYNEQFF. The CDR3 DNA follows: TGTGCCAGCAGCGCGAATTCCGGGACTGTTACCTACAATGAGCAGTTCTTC.

This clonotype occurred many times. The V gene is TRBV27, the J gene TRBJ2-7; D might be TRBD1 (6 bases). Trimming cost V 5 bases and J 3 bases, with 14 bases left between them. The CDR3 sequence is 14 residues long. Germline-derived CDR1 and CDR2 are MNHEY and SMNVEV (reference sequence). The CDR3 coding sequence is TGTGCCAGCAGTACCCGGGACAAAGGCTACGAGCAGTACTTC. This translates into CASSTRDKGYEQYF.

This clonotype was counted many times. This rearrangement joins TRBV12-3 or TRBV12-4 to TRBJ2-3, with 11 bases matching TRBD2. The CDR3 totals 15 residues. After removal of 10 bases from V and 3 bases from J, the junction contained 9 bases not matched to a gene. CDR3 nucleotide sequence: TGTGCCACCAAGACTAGACTAGCGGGAACAGATACGCAGTATTTT. Amino acid sequence: CATKTRLAGTDTQYF.

This clonotype came up a few times. The gene calls are TRBV6-2 or TRBV6-3 and TRBJ2-1; possibly TRBD2 for D (6 bases). Deletions cut 2 bases from V and 3 bases from J, with 20 bases between. Germline CDR1 reads MNHEY; CDR2 reads SVGEGT. This CDR3 contains 18 residues. CDR3 amino acids: CASSYQYRTTSVYNEQFF. The CDR3 DNA reads as TGTGCCAGCAGTTACCAGTATAGGACTACCAGCGTCTACAATGAGCAGTTCTTC.

A few counts support this clonotype. This sequence joins TRBV7-2 and TRBJ2-4, with D tentatively TRBD2 (5 bases). V lost 2 bases, J lost 0 bases, and 14 bases lay in between. The germline gives CDR1 SGHTA, CDR2 FQGNSA. The CDR3 loop spans 17 amino acids. CDR3 sequence (DNA): TGTGCCAGCAGCTTATCGGGGTCCGGGCTAGCCAAAAACATTCAGTACTTC. Residues: CASSLSGSGLAKNIQYF. The full variable domain, in which reference TRBV7-2 and TRBJ2-4 provide the parts outside the CDR3, is GAGVSQSPSNKVTEKGKDVELRCDPISGHTALYWYRQSLGQGLEFLIYFQGNSAPDKSGLPSDRFSAERTGGSVSTLTIQRTQQEDSAVYLCASSLSGSGLAKNIQYFGAGTRLSVL.

This clonotype was seen repeatedly, ten times or more. V and J are TRBV5-1 and TRBJ1-1; D perhaps matches TRBD1 (6 bases). The germline V gene encodes CDR1 SGHRS and CDR2 YFSETQ. This CDR3 comprises 12 residues. V was pared by 3 bases and J by 8 bases, with 11 bases between. CDR3 sequence: CASSYITGEAFF. Here the CDR3 DNA reads TGCGCCAGCAGCTATATCACAGGGGAAGCTTTCTTT.

The J gene is TRBJ2-1, the V gene TRBV7-9; D is unclear. From germline, CDR1 is SEHNR and CDR2 FQNEAQ (reference sequence). The CDR3 extends over 10 amino acids. Between the trimmed V and J ends, which lost 8 bases and 8 bases, there was a span of 7 bases. CDR3 amino acids: CASQVDEQFF. Written as DNA, the CDR3 is TGTGCCAGCCAGGTTGATGAGCAGTTCTTC. Combining the CDR3 with reference TRBV7-9 and TRBJ2-1 gives the whole variable domain DTGVSQNPRHKITKRGQNVTFRCDPISEHNRLYWYRQTLGQGPEFLTYFQNEAQLEKSRLLSDRFSAERPKGSFSTLEIQRTEQGDSAMYLCASQVDEQFFGPGTRLTVL.

V is TRBV24-1 and J is TRBJ2-1; 11 positions match TRBD2. This CDR3 spans 15 amino acids. Germline CDR1 reads KGHDR; CDR2 reads SFDVKD. Unmatched junction bases numbered 6, after V lost 7 bases and J lost 5 bases. CDR3 sequence reads: CATRAPGLADNEQFF. CDR3 coding DNA: TGTGCCACCAGGGCCCCGGGACTAGCGGACAATGAGCAGTTCTTC.

This clonotype was detected only a few times. The chain joins TRBV5-5 to TRBJ1-4; D is uncertain. Trimming stripped 6 bases from V and 8 bases from J, with 17 bases between. Germline-derived CDR1 and CDR2 are SGHKS and YYEKEE (reference sequence). There are 14 residues in the CDR3. Here the CDR3 reads CASIGGGSVEKLFF. The CDR3 DNA reads as TGTGCCAGCATCGGCGGCGGGAGCGTAGAAAAACTGTTTTTT.

A few counts support this clonotype. The J gene is TRBJ2-7, the V gene TRBV20-1; 7 bases are shared with TRBD2. The CDR3 is 12 amino acids. The J segment lost 3 bases and the V segment lost 6 bases, leaving 5 bases of the junction unmatched. CDR1 and CDR2 (germline): DFQATT, SNEGSKA (reference sequence). CDR3 residues: CSAAGRGYEQYF. The DNA of the CDR3 is TGCAGTGCAGCGGGACGGGGCTACGAGCAGTACTTC.

This clonotype was seen only a few times. The J gene is TRBJ2-1, the V gene TRBV7-9; D perhaps matches TRBD2 (6 bases). V lost 2 bases and J lost 8, with 19 bases in between. Germline V lookup: CDR1 SEHNR, CDR2 FQNEAQ (reference sequence). The CDR3 has 16 residues. CDR3 loop: CASSLKSGEVLDEQFF. The CDR3 region has the DNA TGTGCCAGCAGCTTAAAGTCCGGGGAGGTTCTTGATGAGCAGTTCTTC.

This clonotype was seen at least ten times. V is TRBV21-1 and J is TRBJ2-1; TRBD2 is the table's D call and was not checked against the DNA. TRBV21-1 is reported as a pseudogene. CDR3 length equals 19 residues. The CDR3 spells CASSKSLAGGPSSYNEQFF. In DNA form, the CDR3 reads TGTGCCAGCAGCAAATCACTAGCGGGAGGGCCAAGCTCCTACAATGAGCAGTTCTTC.

J is TRBJ2-1 and V is TRBV3-1; D is perhaps TRBD1 (5 bases). Germline V gene lookup returns CDR1 LGHDT and CDR2 YNNKEL (reference sequence). Between the trimmed V and J ends, which lost 4 bases and 4 bases, there was a span of 11 bases. The length of the CDR3 is 14 residues. The CDR3 loop is CASSPDRLYNEQFF. CDR3 bases: TGTGCCAGCAGCCCCGACAGATTATACAATGAGCAGTTCTTC.